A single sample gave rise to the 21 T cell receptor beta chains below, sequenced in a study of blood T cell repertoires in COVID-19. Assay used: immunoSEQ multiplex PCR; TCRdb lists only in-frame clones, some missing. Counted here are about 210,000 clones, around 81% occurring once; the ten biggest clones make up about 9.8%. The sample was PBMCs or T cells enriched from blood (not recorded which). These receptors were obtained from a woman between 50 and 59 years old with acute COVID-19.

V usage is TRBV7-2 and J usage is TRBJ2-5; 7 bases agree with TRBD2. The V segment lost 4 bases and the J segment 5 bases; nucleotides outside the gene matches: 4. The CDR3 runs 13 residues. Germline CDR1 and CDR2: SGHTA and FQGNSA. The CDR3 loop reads CASSSTSRETQYF. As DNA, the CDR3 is TGTGCCAGCAGCTCGACTAGCCGGGAGACCCAGTACTTC. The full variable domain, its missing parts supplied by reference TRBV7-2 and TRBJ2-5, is GAGVSQSPSNKVTEKGKDVELRCDPISGHTALYWYRQSLGQGLEFLIYFQGNSAPDKSGLPSDRFSAERTGGSVSTLTIQRTQQEDSAVYLCASSSTSRETQYFGPGTRLLVL.

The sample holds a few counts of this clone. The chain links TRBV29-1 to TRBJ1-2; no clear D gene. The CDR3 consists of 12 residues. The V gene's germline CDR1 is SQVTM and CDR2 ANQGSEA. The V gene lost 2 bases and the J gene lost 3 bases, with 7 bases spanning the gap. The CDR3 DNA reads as TGCAGCGTTGAACGGTCCGACTATGGCTACACCTTC. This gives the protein CSVERSDYGYTF. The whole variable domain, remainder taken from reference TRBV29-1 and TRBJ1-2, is SAVISQKPSRDICQRGTSLTIQCQVDSQVTMMFWYRQQPGQSLTLIATANQGSEATYESGFVIDKFPISRPNLTFSTLTVSNMSPEDSSIYLCSVERSDYGYTFGSGTRLTVV.

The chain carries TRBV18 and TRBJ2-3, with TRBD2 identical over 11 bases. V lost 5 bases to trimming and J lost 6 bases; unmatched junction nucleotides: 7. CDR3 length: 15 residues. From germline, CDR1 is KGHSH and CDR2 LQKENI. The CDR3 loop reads CASSATSGSWDTQYF. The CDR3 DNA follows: TGTGCCAGCTCAGCCACTAGCGGGAGTTGGGATACGCAGTATTTT. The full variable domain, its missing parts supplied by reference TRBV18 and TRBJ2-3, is NAGVMQNPRHLVRRRGQEARLRCSPMKGHSHVYWYRQLPEEGLKFMVYLQKENIIDESGMPKERFSAEFPKEGPSILRIQQVVRGDSAAYFCASSATSGSWDTQYFGPGTRLTVL.

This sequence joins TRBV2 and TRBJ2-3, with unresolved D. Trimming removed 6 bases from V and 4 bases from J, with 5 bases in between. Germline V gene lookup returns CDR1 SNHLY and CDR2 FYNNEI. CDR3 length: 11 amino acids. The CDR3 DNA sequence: TGTGCCAGCAGGCCGGCAGATACGCAGTATTTT. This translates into CASRPADTQYF. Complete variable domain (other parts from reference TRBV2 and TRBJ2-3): EPEVTQTPSHQVTQMGQEVILRCVPISNHLYFYWYRQILGQKVEFLVSFYNNEISEKSEIFDDQFSVERPDGSNFTLKIRSTKLEDSAMYFCASRPADTQYFGPGTRLTVL.

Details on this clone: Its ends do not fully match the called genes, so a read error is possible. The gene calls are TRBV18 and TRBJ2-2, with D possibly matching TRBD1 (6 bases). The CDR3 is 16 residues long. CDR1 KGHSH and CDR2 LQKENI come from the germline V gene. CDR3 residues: CASSPRQGKNAGELFF. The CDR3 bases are TGTGCCAGCTCCCCAAGGCAGGGGAAGAACGCCGGGGAGCTGTTTTTT.

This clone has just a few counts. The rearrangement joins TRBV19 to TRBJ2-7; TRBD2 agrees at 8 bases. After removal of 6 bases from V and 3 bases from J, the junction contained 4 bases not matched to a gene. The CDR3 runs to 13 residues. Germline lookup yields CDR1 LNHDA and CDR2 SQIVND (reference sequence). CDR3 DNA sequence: TGTGCCAGTAGAAAAAGCGGGAGCTACGAGCAGTACTTC. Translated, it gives CASRKSGSYEQYF.

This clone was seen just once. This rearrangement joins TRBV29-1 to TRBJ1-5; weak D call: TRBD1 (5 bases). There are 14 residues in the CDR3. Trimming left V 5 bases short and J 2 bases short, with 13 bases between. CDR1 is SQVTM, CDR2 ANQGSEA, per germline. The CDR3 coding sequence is TGCAGCGTTCGCCAGGGTTGGGGCAATCAGCCCCAGCATTTT. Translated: CSVRQGWGNQPQHF.

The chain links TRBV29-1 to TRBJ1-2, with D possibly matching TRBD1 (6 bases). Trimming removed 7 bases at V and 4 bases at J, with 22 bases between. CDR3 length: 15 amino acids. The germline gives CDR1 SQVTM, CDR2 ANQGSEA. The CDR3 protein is CSGGAGAPLSYGYTF. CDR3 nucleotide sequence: TGCAGCGGGGGGGCGGGGGCCCCACTGTCCTATGGCTACACCTTC.

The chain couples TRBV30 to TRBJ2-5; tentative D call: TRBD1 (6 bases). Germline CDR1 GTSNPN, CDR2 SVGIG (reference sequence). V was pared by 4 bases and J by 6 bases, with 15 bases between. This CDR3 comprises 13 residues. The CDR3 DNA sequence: TGTGCCTGGAACAGGGAACCCACGAAGACCCAGTACTTC. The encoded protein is CAWNREPTKTQYF.

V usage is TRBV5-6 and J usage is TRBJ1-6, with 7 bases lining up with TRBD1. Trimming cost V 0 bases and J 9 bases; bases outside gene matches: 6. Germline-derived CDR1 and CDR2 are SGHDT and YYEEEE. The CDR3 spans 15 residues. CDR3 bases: TGTGCCAGCAGCTTGGGGTCAGGGGGTGGTTCACCCCTCCACTTT. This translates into CASSLGSGGGSPLHF.

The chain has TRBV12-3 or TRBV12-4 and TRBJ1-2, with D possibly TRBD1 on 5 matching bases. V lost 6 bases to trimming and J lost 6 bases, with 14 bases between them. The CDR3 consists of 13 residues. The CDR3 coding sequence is TGTGCCAGCAGGGCTGCGGGGGGGAATGGCTACACCTTC. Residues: CASRAAGGNGYTF.

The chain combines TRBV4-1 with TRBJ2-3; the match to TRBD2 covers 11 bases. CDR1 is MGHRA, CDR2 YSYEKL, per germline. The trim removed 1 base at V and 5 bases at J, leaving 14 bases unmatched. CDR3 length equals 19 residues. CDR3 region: CASSQGLTGTSGERDTQYF. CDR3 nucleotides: TGCGCCAGCAGCCAAGGTTTGACCGGGACTAGCGGAGAGCGAGATACGCAGTATTTT.

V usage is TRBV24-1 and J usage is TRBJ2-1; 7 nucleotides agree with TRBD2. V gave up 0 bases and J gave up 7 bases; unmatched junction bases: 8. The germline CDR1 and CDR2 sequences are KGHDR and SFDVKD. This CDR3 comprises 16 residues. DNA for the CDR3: TGTGCCACCAGTGATTTGCTCGGGGAGGGCCGGAATGAGCAGTTCTTC. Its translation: CATSDLLGEGRNEQFF.

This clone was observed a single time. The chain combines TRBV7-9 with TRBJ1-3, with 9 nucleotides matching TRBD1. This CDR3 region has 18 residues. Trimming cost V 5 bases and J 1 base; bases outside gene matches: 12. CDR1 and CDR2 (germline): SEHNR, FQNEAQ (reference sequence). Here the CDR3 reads CASSVRDRVLFSGNTIYF. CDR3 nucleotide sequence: TGTGCCAGCAGCGTCCGGGACAGGGTTCTTTTTTCTGGAAACACCATATATTTT.

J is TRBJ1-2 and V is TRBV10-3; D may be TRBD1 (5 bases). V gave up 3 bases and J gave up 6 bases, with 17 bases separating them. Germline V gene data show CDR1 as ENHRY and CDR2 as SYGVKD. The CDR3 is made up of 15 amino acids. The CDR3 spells CAISDEGQGGDGYTF. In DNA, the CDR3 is TGTGCCATCAGTGACGAAGGCCAGGGAGGGGATGGCTACACCTTC.

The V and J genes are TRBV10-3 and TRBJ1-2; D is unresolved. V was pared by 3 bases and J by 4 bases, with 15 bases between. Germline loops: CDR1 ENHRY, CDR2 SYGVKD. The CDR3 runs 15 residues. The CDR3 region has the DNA TGTGCCATCAGTGATATCCCAGGAACCCTCTATGGCTACACCTTC. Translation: CAISDIPGTLYGYTF.

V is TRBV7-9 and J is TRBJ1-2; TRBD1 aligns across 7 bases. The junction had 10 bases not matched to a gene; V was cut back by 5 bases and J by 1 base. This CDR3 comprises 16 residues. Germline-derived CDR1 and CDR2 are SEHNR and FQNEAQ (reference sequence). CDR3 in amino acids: CASSSGQVSDNYGYTF. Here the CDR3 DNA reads TGTGCCAGCAGCAGCGGACAGGTTTCGGATAACTATGGCTACACCTTC.

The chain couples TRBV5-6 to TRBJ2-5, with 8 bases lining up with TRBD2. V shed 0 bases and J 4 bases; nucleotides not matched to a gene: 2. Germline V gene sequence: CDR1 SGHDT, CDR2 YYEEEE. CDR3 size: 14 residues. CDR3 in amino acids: CASSLVAGRETQYF. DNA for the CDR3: TGTGCCAGCAGCTTGGTAGCGGGGCGAGAGACCCAGTACTTC.

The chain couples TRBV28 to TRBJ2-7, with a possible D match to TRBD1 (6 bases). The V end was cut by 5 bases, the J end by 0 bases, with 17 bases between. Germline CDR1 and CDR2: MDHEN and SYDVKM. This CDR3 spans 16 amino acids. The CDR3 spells CASSANRVGDSYEQYF. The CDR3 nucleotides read TGTGCCAGCAGTGCAAACAGGGTGGGGGACTCCTACGAGCAGTACTTC.

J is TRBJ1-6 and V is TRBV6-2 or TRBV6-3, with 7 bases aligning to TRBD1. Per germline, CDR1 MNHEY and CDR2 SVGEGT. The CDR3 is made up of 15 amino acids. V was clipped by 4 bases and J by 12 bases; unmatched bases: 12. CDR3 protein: CASSSDRAKGGPLHF. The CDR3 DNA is TGTGCCAGCAGTTCCGACAGGGCGAAAGGGGGACCCCTCCACTTT.

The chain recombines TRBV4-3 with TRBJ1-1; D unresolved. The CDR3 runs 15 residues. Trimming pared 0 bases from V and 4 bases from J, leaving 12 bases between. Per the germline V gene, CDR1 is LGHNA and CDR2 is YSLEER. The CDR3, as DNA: TGCGCCAGCAGCCAAGATCCGGGGTTAGGCACTGAAGCTTTCTTT. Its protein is CASSQDPGLGTEAFF.